The rows below give T cell receptor beta chains drawn from one sample of a study of T-cell reconstitution after alpha-beta-depleted transplantation in children. Each CDR3 protein gets one entry after TCRdb re-called the PCR reads with MiXCR. The table lists a few hundred thousand distinct CDR3 sequences, roughly a quarter of them singletons. Here the sequenced sample was PBMCs, taken before TCRalphabeta/CD19-depleted stem cell transplant. The receptor source for this set is a boy under two years old with Wiskott-Aldrich syndrome, due to receive a stem cell transplant. CDR3s include the opening cysteine and the closing phenylalanine or tryptophan. D genes are given only for firm matches. Clone size is shown for a subset of rows, as once, few, many or a class of expanded clone.

. TRBD1 TRBJ2-5 TRBV6-5 TGTGCCAGCAGTTACCCCGGACAGGCCCAAGAGACCCAGTACTTC CASSYPGQAQETQYF
few . TRBJ2-7 TRBV27 TGTGCCAGCAGTTTGGCCCCCCGGGCCAGGGCCTACGAGCAGTACTTC CASSLAPRARAYEQYF
. TRBD2 TRBJ2-1 TRBV7-8 TGTGCCAGCAGCTTAGGGGCTAGCGGGAGGTCCTACAATGAGCAGTTCTTC CASSLGASGRSYNEQFF
many . TRBJ2-5 TRBV12-3/TRBV12-4 TGTGCCAGCAGTTTAGGTGGCATCCAAGAGACCCAGTACTTC CASSLGGIQETQYF
. TRBD2 TRBJ2-3 TRBV20-1 TGCAGTGCTGGAGAAGGAGCGGGAGGGGGGTGGTCAGATACGCAGTATTTT CSAGEGAGGGWSDTQYF
. . TRBJ2-5 TRBV18 TGTGCCAGCTCACCACGAGAAGGCCAGGGGGAGACCCAGTACTTC CASSPREGQGETQYF
. . TRBJ2-5 TRBV7-7 TGTGCCAGCAGCTTAGTCGGGGGAGGGACACAGACCCAGTACTTC CASSLVGGGTQTQYF
. . TRBJ2-1 TRBV5-1 TGCGCCAGCAGCTCCTCACTAGTCGGTGAGCAGTTCTTC CASSSSLVGEQFF
. . TRBJ2-2 TRBV5-1 TGCGCCAGCAGCTTGGCGTTAGCGAGCGACGGGGAGCTGTTTTTT CASSLALASDGELFF
. . TRBJ2-3 TRBV24-1 TGTGCCACCAGAGAAACAGGTACAGATACGCAGTATTTT CATRETGTDTQYF
. . TRBJ2-3 TRBV20-1 TGCAGTGCCGTCGGACGAGATACGCAGTATTTT CSAVGRDTQYF
. . TRBJ2-5 TRBV5-1 TGCGCCAGCAGATCGACTAGGGGAGAGACCCAGTACTTC CASRSTRGETQYF
few . TRBJ1-6 TRBV18 TGTGCCAGCTCACCAAAAGCCGGGACGGATAATTCACCCCTCCACTTT CASSPKAGTDNSPLHF
. TRBD2 TRBJ2-1 TRBV20-1 TGCAGTGCTGAGCGGGAGGGTGTCAATGAGCAGTTCTTC CSAEREGVNEQFF
. TRBD2 TRBJ2-7 TRBV7-8 TGTGCCAGCAGCTTAGGTACTAGCGGGAAGCCCTACGAGCAGTACTTC CASSLGTSGKPYEQYF
few TRBD2 TRBJ2-1 TRBV9 TGTGCCAGCAGCGTTGGACTAGCGGGAGTTGGGAGTGAGCAGTTCTTC CASSVGLAGVGSEQFF
. . TRBJ1-2 TRBV12-3/TRBV12-4 TGTGCCAGCAGTTTTACGGGGCTCTATGGCTACACCTTC CASSFTGLYGYTF
. . TRBJ2-1 TRBV12-3/TRBV12-4 TGTGCCAGCAGCCTCATCCGACGGCATGAGCAGTTCTTC CASSLIRRHEQFF
few TRBD2 TRBJ2-3 TRBV11-2 TGTGCCAGCAGCTTACCCGAATGGGGCGGGAGCTGTTGCACAGATACGCAGTATTTT CASSLPEWGGSCCTDTQYF
. TRBD2 TRBJ2-1 TRBV20-1 TGCAGTGCTATGGGACTAGCGGCCTACAATGAGCAGTTCTTC CSAMGLAAYNEQFF
. . TRBJ2-5 TRBV21-1 TGTGCCAGCAGCACTCGACAGGGAGAGGAGACCCAGTACTTC CASSTRQGEETQYF
few TRBD1 TRBJ2-1 TRBV6-4 TGTGCCAGCAGGCCCGGGACAGGGCGCGGCCTAAGGCACCCCCCAAGCTCCTACAATGAGCAGTTCTTC CASRPGTGRGLRHPPSSYNEQFF
. . TRBJ2-7 TRBV15 TGTGCCACCAGCCTTACAGGAACCTACGAGCAGTACTTC CATSLTGTYEQYF
. . TRBJ2-1 TRBV7-2 TGTGCCAGCAGCTCCCGGGGACCCTCCTACAATGAGCAGTTCTTC CASSSRGPSYNEQFF
. . TRBJ2-3 TRBV5-1 TGCGCCAGCAGCTTGCAGTCCCCCACAGATACGCAGTATTTT CASSLQSPTDTQYF
few TRBD2 TRBJ2-7 TRBV5-1 TGCGCCAGCAGCCGGGGGGACTACCCCGACTCCTACGAGCAGTACTTC CASSRGDYPDSYEQYF
few . TRBJ1-2 TRBV2 TGTGCCAGCAGAAAAGGCTATGGCTACACCTTC CASRKGYGYTF
. TRBD2 TRBJ2-3 TRBV20-1 TGCAGTGCGAGGGGGGTAGCGGGAGCGATAGATACGCAGTATTTT CSARGVAGAIDTQYF
few . TRBJ2-1 TRBV20-1 TGCAGTGGTGAGGGACTGTTTTACAATGAGCAGTTCTTC CSGEGLFYNEQFF
few . TRBJ2-1 TRBV7-2 TGTGCCAGCACTGGTCCGGTCAATGAGCAGTTCTTC CASTGPVNEQFF
few . TRBJ2-5 TRBV10-2 TGCGCCAACGGCCCGGAGAGGGAGACCCAGTACTTC CANGPERETQYF
. TRBD1 TRBJ2-5 TRBV2 TGTGCCAGCAGTCAGGGACAGGAAGAGACCCAGTACTTC CASSQGQEETQYF
. . TRBJ2-5 TRBV15 TGTGCCACCAGCAGAGACCAGGGTCTGGCCCAGTACTTC CATSRDQGLAQYF
. . TRBJ2-5 TRBV12-3/TRBV12-4 TGTGCCAGCAGTTTAGGAATCGAGACCCAGTACTTC CASSLGIETQYF
. TRBD2 TRBJ2-7 TRBV9 TGTGCCAGCAGCGCGGGACTAGCGGGAGTCGAGCAGTACTTC CASSAGLAGVEQYF
. . TRBJ2-1 TRBV2 TGTGCCAGCAGGAGGGTATTGAATGAGCAGTTCTTC CASRRVLNEQFF
. TRBD2 TRBJ2-2 TRBV20-1 TGCAGTGCTAGAGCCCCCCGCGGGAGGCCTCTCACCGGGGAGCTGTTTTTT CSARAPRGRPLTGELFF
few TRBD2 TRBJ2-5 TRBV18 TGTGCCAGCTCACAACCGGGACTAGGAAGAGAGACCCAGTACTTC CASSQPGLGRETQYF
few . TRBJ2-5 TRBV10-3 TGTGCCATCAGTCTCAGACCTCCGGAGACCCAGTACTTC CAISLRPPETQYF
few TRBD1 TRBJ2-4 TRBV2 TGTGCCAGCAGTGTACAGGGGGAAGGAAACATTCAGTACTTC CASSVQGEGNIQYF
. . TRBJ1-1 TRBV27 TGTGCCAGCAGTTTTGTCCGAGGCACTGAAGCTTTCTTT CASSFVRGTEAFF
. . TRBJ2-1 TRBV7-3 TGTGCCAGCAGCTTAACCTCTCGGCCCTACAATGAGCAGTTCTTC CASSLTSRPYNEQFF
many TRBD1 TRBJ2-5 TRBV5-1 TGTGCCAGCAGTTCTCAGGGGGCAGGGGAGACCCAGTACTTC CASSSQGAGETQYF
. TRBD2 TRBJ2-3 TRBV14 TGTGCCAGCAGCCAAGCTACGGGGGGGGCGGACACGCAGTATTTT CASSQATGGADTQYF
. . TRBJ2-5 TRBV5-1 TGCGCCAGCAGCGGGGTTATTCGGGAGACCCAGTACTTC CASSGVIRETQYF